One and the same sample provided the 9 T cell receptor beta chains below, sequenced in a study of T cell clonality in common variable immunodeficiency. Sequenced by immunoSEQ multiplex PCR; TCRdb stores in-frame clones only, minus some. The data show roughly 30,000 clones, with none appearing a single time. Study-level findings and limits: Reportedly, TCR beta sequences from common variable immunodeficiency showed fewer deletions and N-nucleotide insertions.

These TCRs' antigens remain unknown. Sequencing was carried out using peripheral blood mononuclear cells. All receptors come from a human donor with common variable immunodeficiency.

The sample holds many counts of this clone. The read ends 3 residues before the CDR3 terminus; that terminus is restored from the germline J gene. The chain combines TRBV9 with TRBJ2-2; the D gene is possibly TRBD2 (5 bases). The CDR3 runs to 16 residues. V was cut by 0 bases and J by 1 base, with 10 bases left in between. CDR1 SGDLS and CDR2 YYNGEE come from the germline V gene. The CDR3 reads CASSVGGWRNTGELFF. The covered CDR3 bases are TGTGCCAGCAGCGTAGGAGGGTGGAGGAACACCGGGGAG.

Only a few counts were recorded for this clone. The read ends 3 residues shy of where the CDR3 ends; the end is completed using the germline J gene. The J gene is TRBJ1-5, the V gene TRBV19; 10 nucleotides match TRBD1. The J segment lost 6 bases and the V segment lost 4 bases, leaving 3 bases of the junction unmatched. The CDR3 has 14 amino acids. CDR1 and CDR2 (germline): LNHDA, SQIVND (reference sequence). The sequenced part of the CDR3 DNA is TGTGCCAGTAGTAGACAGGGGGCAGGTCAGCCC. This encodes CASSRQGAGQP. The whole CDR3 sequence is CASSRQGAGQPQHF.

To note about this clone: The read stops 3 residues short of the end of the CDR3; the missing end is completed from the germline J gene. Other DNA variants within this sample encode the same CDR3. This chain joins TRBV7-6 and TRBJ2-1; tentatively, D is TRBD2 (5 bases). The V end was cut by 2 bases, the J end by 5 bases, with 7 bases between. The length of the CDR3 is 13 residues. CDR1 and CDR2 (germline): SGHVS, FNYEAQ. Partial CDR3 DNA: TGTGCCAGCAGCTTATTCGGGGACAATGAG. As protein: CASSLFGDNE. The CDR3 in its entirety is CASSLFGDNEQFF.

In this sample, this clone turned up a few times. The read comes to an end 3 residues before the CDR3 does, leaving the germline J gene to fill in the end. The V call is TRBV19, the J call TRBJ2-1; D remains ambiguous. The ends were cut back, 3 bases at V and 7 bases at J, with 13 bases in the middle. This CDR3 has 14 amino acids. Germline V CDR1 and CDR2: LNHDA, SQIVND (reference sequence). CDR3 bases read: TGTGCCAGTAGTATGTTTCCAGGCAAGAATGAG. Residues: CASSMFPGKNE. The CDR3, in full, reads CASSMFPGKNEQFF.

This clone came up a few times. The read finishes 3 residues shy of the CDR3 end, and the germline J gene is used to complete it. J is TRBJ1-3 and V is TRBV18; D not resolved. Germline assignment: CDR1 KGHSH and CDR2 LQKENI. This CDR3 is 15 amino acids long. Trimming pared 0 bases from V and 5 bases from J, leaving 11 bases between. The CDR3 spells CASSPPGGSRNTIYF. CDR3 DNA, as far as it was read: TGTGCCAGCTCACCACCGGGCGGGTCCCGAAACACC.

This clone was detected ten times or more. The CDR3 end falls 3 residues outside the read, so it is completed with the germline J gene. The gene calls are TRBV29-1 and TRBJ1-2, with 9 bases lining up with TRBD1. V dropped 7 bases and J dropped 5; count of bases not matched to a gene: 14. CDR1 is SQVTM and CDR2 is ANQGSEA in the germline V gene. The CDR3 is made up of 15 amino acids. This chain's CDR3 is CSAGAGTGNRYGYTF. The sequenced part of the CDR3 DNA is TGCAGCGCCGGCGCCGGGACAGGGAATCGGTATGGC.

This clone was seen repeatedly, ten times or more. The read terminates 3 residues before the CDR3 end, so the remaining end is supplied by the germline J gene. This chain joins TRBV5-1 and TRBJ2-1; TRBD2 aligns across 9 bases. Trimming removed 1 base from V and 4 bases from J; junction bases left unmatched: 3. CDR3 length equals 15 residues. CDR1 and CDR2 from the germline V gene are SGHRS and YFSETQ. This CDR3 reads CASSLIAGAYNEQFF. Partial CDR3 DNA: TGCGCCAGCAGCTTGATAGCGGGGGCATACAATGAG.

This clone was counted a few times. The CDR3 region is CATLTGTSGYEQYF. The CDR3 bases that were read are TGTGCCACTCTGACAGGGACTAGCGGATACGAG. The rearrangement links TRBV2 to TRBJ2-7; 11 nucleotides match TRBD2. The read terminates 3 residues ahead of where the CDR3 ends, so the germline J gene completes it. Germline loops: CDR1 SNHLY, CDR2 FYNNEI. CDR3 length: 14 amino acids. The ends lost 10 bases at V and 4 bases at J; junction bases unmatched: 9.

Remarks on this clone: The sequence runs out 3 residues before the end of the CDR3; the remainder is reconstructed from the germline J gene. The rearrangement uses TRBV19 and TRBJ1-3; possible D gene TRBD1, 6 bases. The CDR3 runs to 15 residues. V shed 6 bases and J shed 0 bases, with 12 bases lying between them. Germline CDR1 is LNHDA and CDR2 is SQIVND (reference sequence). CDR3 sequence reads: CASRPDRSSGNTIYF. The part of the CDR3 DNA that was read is TGTGCCAGTAGACCTGACAGGAGCTCTGGAAACACC.